Listed below are T cell receptor beta chains from one sample, sequenced in a study of glioma-infiltrating T cells. TCRdb re-analysed the multiplex PCR reads in MiXCR, keeping a single row per CDR3 protein. The sample contains about 400,000 distinct CDR3 sequences, roughly two fifths of which appear only once. Sequenced sample: glioma tissue, nonneoplastic brain tissue, or PBMCs (not recorded which). All receptors come from a human donor with low-grade glioma or glioblastoma, undergoing nonglioma brain surgery, or in good health (not recorded which). The CDR3 runs from the conserved cysteine through the conserved F or W. D genes are given only for firm matches. Size tells how often a clone was seen (once, few, many) or the class of an expanded clone, and some rows leave it out.

d_gene	v_gene	abundance	j_gene	CDR3aa	CDR3nt
NA	TRBV7-2	few	TRBJ2-3	CASSSYLRDTQYF	TGTGCCAGCAGTTCCTACCTCCGGGATACGCAGTATTTT
NA	TRBV18	many	TRBJ1-4	CASSPPGDAEKLFF	TGTGCCAGCTCACCCCCGGGGGATGCTGAAAAACTGTTTTTT
NA	TRBV27	NA	TRBJ2-5	CASALGQGTQYF	TGTGCCAGCGCCCTTGGGCAAGGGACCCAGTACTTC
NA	TRBV20-1	NA	TRBJ2-1	CSARGFSVSSYNEQFF	TGCAGTGCTAGAGGGTTTAGCGTTAGCTCCTACAATGAGCAGTTCTTC
NA	TRBV3-1	NA	TRBJ2-3	CASSQDAAYTQYF	TGTGCCAGCAGCCAAGATGCTGCTTATACGCAGTATTTT
NA	TRBV6-5	NA	TRBJ2-7	CASSPPTGLYEQYF	TGTGCCAGCAGTCCTCCGACAGGACTCTACGAGCAGTACTTC
TRBD2	TRBV27	few	TRBJ2-1	CASSSPNASGRKNEQFF	TGTGCCAGCAGTTCCCCGAATGCTAGCGGGAGAAAAAATGAGCAGTTCTTC
TRBD1	TRBV7-2	NA	TRBJ2-7	CATDRVNEQYF	TGTGCCACCGACAGGGTCAACGAGCAGTACTTC
NA	TRBV20-1	many	TRBJ2-7	CSATRDSPYEQYF	TGCAGTGCTACGAGGGACTCCCCCTACGAGCAGTACTTC
NA	TRBV6-6	many	TRBJ2-3	CASSYSVASIDTQYF	TGTGCCAGCAGTTACTCGGTAGCAAGTATAGATACGCAGTATTTT
NA	TRBV19	few	TRBJ1-1	CASSNQFSTEAFF	TGTGCCAGTAGTAATCAATTCTCGACTGAAGCTTTCTTT
TRBD2	TRBV4-2	NA	TRBJ2-1	CASSQPRLAGDSLSEQFF	TGTGCCAGCAGCCAACCTCGACTAGCGGGGGACAGCCTGAGTGAGCAGTTCTTC
TRBD1	TRBV27	many	TRBJ1-2	CATSRGTGGYTF	TGTGCCACCAGCAGGGGGACGGGTGGCTACACCTTC
NA	TRBV20-1	few	TRBJ2-5	CSVSPRWRETQYF	TGCAGTGTAAGCCCCCGATGGCGGGAGACCCAGTACTTC
TRBD2	TRBV6-2/TRBV6-3	few	TRBJ2-3	CASSYTTYSGSTDTQYF	TGTGCCAGCAGTTACACAACCTATAGCGGGAGCACAGATACGCAGTATTTT
NA	TRBV6-5	few	TRBJ2-2	CASSRRPTGELFF	TGTGCCAGCAGTCGACGACCCACCGGGGAGCTGTTTTTT
NA	TRBV6-1	few	TRBJ1-2	CASSPTAVLYGYTF	TGTGCCAGCAGTCCGACAGCGGTCCTCTATGGCTACACCTTC
NA	TRBV29-1	NA	TRBJ1-2	CSVVGGGEVYTF	TGCAGCGTTGTTGGAGGGGGAGAAGTCTACACCTTC
NA	TRBV7-2	many	TRBJ2-4	CASTPGGVNIQYF	TGTGCCAGCACTCCTGGGGGCGTGAACATTCAGTACTTC
NA	TRBV28	many	TRBJ2-7	CASSLRGDEQYF	TGTGCCAGCAGTTTGAGGGGGGACGAGCAGTACTTC
NA	TRBV6-4	NA	TRBJ1-6	CASRLANSPLHF	TGTGCCTCCCGGTTGGCCAATTCACCCCTCCACTTT
TRBD1	TRBV27	many	TRBJ1-6	CASSPTGGSSPLHF	TGTGCCAGCAGTCCGACAGGGGGAAGTTCACCCCTCCACTTT
NA	TRBV18	NA	TRBJ1-1	CATLIDRSNTEAFF	TGTGCCACCCTCATAGACAGGTCGAACACTGAAGCTTTCTTT